This T cell receptor (beta chain) appears in the sequencing data of a study of OX40 agonist ivuxolimab in advanced cancers. Study as a whole: Patients received ivuxolimab, an agonistic anti-OX40 (CD134) antibody. In this trial design, patients received ivuxolimab intravenously at 0.01 to 10 mg/kg every 2 weeks. Broader study findings: Mean expanded clone counts were higher in CD8+ than CD4+ T cells.

Produced via immunoSEQ multiplex PCR; TCRdb's table is partial and in-frame only. The sample consists of tens of thousands of clones, around 85% of them appearing once. At cycle 4 day 1, cycle 7 day 1, and baseline, blood was sampled. As concerns this clone: Its antigen is currently unknown.

Trimming pared 1 base from V and 4 bases from J, leaving 8 bases between. CDR1 is SGHRS and CDR2 is YFSETQ in the germline V gene. This CDR3 has 13 amino acids. The sample was CD4+ or CD8+ T cells sorted from blood, taken in a trial of the OX40 agonist ivuxolimab. The genes are TRBV5-1 and TRBJ1-1; possible D gene TRBD1, 5 bases. The clonotype was recovered from an adult with an advanced solid tumor such as melanoma, head and neck, liver or kidney cancer. The CDR3 spells CASSLSGGTEAFF. The CDR3 DNA reads as TGCGCCAGCAGCTTGTCTGGGGGCACTGAAGCTTTCTTT.